The following is a TCR beta chain sequence with its context. V was trimmed by 3 bases and J by 8 bases, leaving 20 bases between them. In germline, CDR1 is SGHRS, CDR2 YFSETQ. The CDR3 consists of 15 residues. The data originate from a study of blood T cell repertoires in COVID-19. Generated by immunoSEQ multiplex PCR, the TCRdb table keeps only in-frame clones and is missing some. The repertoire consists of about 150,000 clones, with roughly nine tenths occurring once and the leading ten covering roughly 15%. The chain combines TRBV5-1 with TRBJ1-2; possible D gene TRBD1, 6 bases. Material: peripheral blood. The TCR comes from a woman aged 40-49 years with acute or convalescent COVID-19. CDR3 protein: CASSSNQGILGGYTF. The CDR3 region has the DNA TGCGCCAGCAGCTCCAATCAGGGGATTCTTGGAGGCTACACCTTC.